This TCR beta chain derives from a study of low-dose radiotherapy and immunotherapy resistance in tumors. About the study: The treatment that patients received was intravenous nivolumab 240 mg every two weeks plus ipilimumab 1 mg/kg every six weeks. Patients received cyclophosphamide 200 mg/m2 intravenously every two weeks, the day before radiation-immunotherapy.

Gene-specific TRAV and TRBV primers were used for first-strand cDNA, covering alpha and beta chains. The authors ran 15 to 20 PCR cycles to amplify TCRs with a constant-region primer and V-primer adapter. TCRdb used MiXCR to reprocess the reads, holding one entry per CDR3 protein. The sample lists some 94,000 distinct CDR3 sequences; roughly 20% were seen once. CDR1 and CDR2 from the germline V gene are SGHTA and FQGNSA. This CDR3 contains 16 residues. With 5 bases clipped from V and 4 bases from J, the junction kept 10 bases outside the gene matches. In this sample, this clonotype turned up many times. Time point described: after trial treatment. Treatment defined: LDRT plus nivolumab, ipilimumab, low-dose cyclophosphamide and aspirin (RACIN trial). Ipilimumab, nivolumab, aspirin, low-dose cyclophosphamide and low-dose radiotherapy were administered to donors.

The chain combines TRBV7-2 with TRBJ2-3; 9 nucleotides line up with TRBD1. Sequencing used PBMCs, obtained after low-dose radiotherapy plus immunotherapy. This sequence was found in a female donor with ovarian cancer. In nucleotides, the CDR3 is TGTGCCAGCAGCCACTCCGGGACAGGGTGGGCAGATACGCAGTATTTT. Translation: CASSHSGTGWADTQYF.